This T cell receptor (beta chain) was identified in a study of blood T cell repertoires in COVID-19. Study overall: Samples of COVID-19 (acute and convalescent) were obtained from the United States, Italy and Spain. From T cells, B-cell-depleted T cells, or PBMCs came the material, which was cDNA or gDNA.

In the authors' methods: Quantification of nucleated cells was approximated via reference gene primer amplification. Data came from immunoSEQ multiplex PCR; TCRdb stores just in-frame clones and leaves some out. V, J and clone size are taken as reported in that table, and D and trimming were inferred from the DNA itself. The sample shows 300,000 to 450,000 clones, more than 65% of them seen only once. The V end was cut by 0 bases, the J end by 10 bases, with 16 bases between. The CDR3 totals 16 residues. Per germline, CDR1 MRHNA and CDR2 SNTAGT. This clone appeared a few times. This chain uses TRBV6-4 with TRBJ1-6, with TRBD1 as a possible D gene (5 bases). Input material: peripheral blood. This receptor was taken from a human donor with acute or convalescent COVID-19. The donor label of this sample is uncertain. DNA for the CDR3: TGTGCCAGCAGTGACTCGACGGGGGGAATCGGCTCACCCCTCCACTTT. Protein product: CASSDSTGGIGSPLHF.